One and the same sample provided the 4 T cell receptor beta chains below, sequenced in a study of identical twins. TCRdb itself ran the 5' RACE reads through MiXCR, one entry per CDR3 protein. The sample lists 550,000 to 700,000 distinct CDR3 sequences, nearly 10% seen once, with approximately 3% in the top ten. This same sample was also taken into another study, of yellow fever vaccine responses in identical twins.

Sequences were obtained from PBMCs. These receptors came from a woman aged 18 to 35 in good health.

The chain carries TRBV29-1 and TRBJ1-2, with 7 bases fitting TRBD1. Germline V gene data show CDR1 as SQVTM and CDR2 as ANQGSEA. With V trimmed by 6 bases and J by 3 bases, 13 bases remained unmatched. This CDR3 has 15 amino acids. The DNA for the CDR3 is TGCAGCGTAGCCGACAGGGTGGGGCTGGACTATGGCTACACCTTC. It specifies CSVADRVGLDYGYTF.

This clonotype was seen repeatedly, ten times or more. The chain links TRBV5-1 to TRBJ2-1; 11 nucleotides agree with TRBD1. The CDR3 runs 15 residues. Trimming took 0 bases from V and 8 from J; bases not matched to a gene: 4. Germline lookup yields CDR1 SGHRS and CDR2 YFSETQ. The CDR3 DNA reads as TGCGCCAGCAGCTTGGGGACAGGGGGCAGAGATGAGCAGTTCTTC. This sequence encodes CASSLGTGGRDEQFF.

This sequence joins TRBV7-9 and TRBJ2-7; no clear D. Between the trimmed V and J ends, which lost 5 bases and 4 bases, there was a span of 15 bases. The CDR3 runs to 14 residues. Per the germline V gene, CDR1 is SEHNR and CDR2 is FQNEAQ (reference sequence). The CDR3 sequence is CASSTAFPQYEQYF. The CDR3 DNA follows: TGTGCCAGCAGCACAGCGTTCCCACAGTACGAGCAGTACTTC.

This clonotype was detected ten times or more. The rearrangement joins TRBV7-9 to TRBJ2-5; 13 bases line up with TRBD2. Germline V gene lookup returns CDR1 SEHNR and CDR2 FQNEAQ (reference sequence). Trimming took 5 bases from V and 1 from J; bases not matched to a gene: 1. CDR3 size: 15 residues. The DNA for the CDR3 is TGTGCCAGCAGCCGGACTAGCGGGGGCCAAGAGACCCAGTACTTC. It translates to CASSRTSGGQETQYF.